This T cell receptor (beta chain) stems from a study of OX40 agonist ivuxolimab in advanced cancers. The CDR3 spans 13 residues. The germline V gene has CDR1 SGHNT and CDR2 YYREEE (reference sequence). The V and J ends lost 2 bases and 2 bases respectively, with 8 bases between them. Using immunoSEQ multiplex PCR, the repertoire was profiled, and TCRdb retains in-frame clones only, with some absent. This sample has about 80,000 clones, with 85% found just once. Here the sequenced sample was CD4+ or CD8+ T cells sorted from blood, taken in a trial of the OX40 agonist ivuxolimab. The clonotype originates from an adult with an advanced solid tumor such as melanoma, head and neck, liver or kidney cancer. V and J are TRBV5-4 and TRBJ2-7; the D gene is possibly TRBD2 (6 bases). The CDR3 sequence: CASSLGGTYEQYF. Here the CDR3 DNA reads TGTGCCAGCAGCTTAGGCGGGACCTACGAGCAGTACTTC.